The 17 T cell receptor beta chains given below trace back to one sample, sequenced in a study of blood T cell repertoires in COVID-19 (dated by TCRdb to the early 2020s). The library came from the immunoSEQ multiplex PCR assay. TCRdb took this table from immuneACCESS and kept in-frame rearrangements with V and J called. Such tables lack part of the clones; where checked against another copy, unresolved V genes explain under half of the gap, and the rest is unexplained. The sample table lists 190,000 or so clones, 70% to 90% of them with a count of one. The biggest ten clones account for around 8% of the sample. The source material was PBMCs or T cells enriched from blood (not recorded which). These receptors came from a woman aged 18-30 years who had recovered from COVID-19.

This chain uses TRBV5-6 with TRBJ1-6; possibly TRBD1 for D (5 bases). This CDR3 is built from 15 residues. CDR1 and CDR2 from the germline V gene are SGHDT and YYEEEE. V was trimmed by 5 bases and J by 10 bases, leaving 19 bases between them. CDR3 DNA: TGTGCCAGCAGTCCCTCGGGGGGAGTTAGGTCACCCCTCCACTTT. Residues: CASSPSGGVRSPLHF.

The CDR3 is CSDRSHNEQFF. Written as DNA, the CDR3 is TGCAGCGATAGGAGCCACAATGAGCAGTTCTTC. The V call is TRBV29-1, the J call TRBJ2-1; D uncertain. V was pared by 7 bases and J by 5 bases, with 9 bases between. The V gene's germline CDR1 is SQVTM and CDR2 ANQGSEA. This CDR3 has 11 residues.

The chain joins TRBV27 to TRBJ1-1; the match to TRBD1 covers 7 bases. The CDR3 extends over 15 amino acids. After removal of 6 bases from V and 5 bases from J, the junction contained 12 bases not matched to a gene. The germline V gene has CDR1 MNHEY and CDR2 SMNVEV (reference sequence). The CDR3 nucleotides are TGTGCCAGCAGAACAAACAGGGGTTATTCGACTGAAGCTTTCTTT. Amino acid sequence: CASRTNRGYSTEAFF.

The chain couples TRBV2 to TRBJ1-5; 9 bases map to TRBD1. The germline CDR1 and CDR2 sequences are SNHLY and FYNNEI. The trim removed 5 bases at V and 7 bases at J, leaving 9 bases unmatched. The CDR3 contains 15 residues. The CDR3 reads CASSLDRGARQPQHF. CDR3 DNA sequence: TGTGCCAGCAGTCTGGACAGGGGCGCCCGACAGCCCCAGCATTTT.

This chain links TRBV7-8 with TRBJ1-1; possible D gene TRBD1, 6 bases. Deletions cut 5 bases from V and 11 bases from J, with 24 bases between. Germline V lookup: CDR1 SGHVS, CDR2 FQNEAQ. The CDR3 has 15 residues. CDR3 sequence reads: CASSPLGNRALEAFF. The CDR3 DNA follows: TGTGCCAGCAGCCCCCTAGGGAACAGGGCACTTGAGGCTTTCTTT.

As for this clone: This specimen includes other DNA sequences encoding the same CDR3. CDR3 protein: CASSQTGGSQPQHF. The CDR3 nucleotides read TGTGCCAGCTCTCAAACAGGGGGAAGTCAGCCCCAGCATTTT. This sequence joins TRBV18 and TRBJ1-5, with 8 bases that match TRBD1. This CDR3 is 14 amino acids long. V was pared by 6 bases and J by 6 bases, with 7 bases of the junction left unmatched. Germline V gene data show CDR1 as KGHSH and CDR2 as LQKENI.

This chain links TRBV9 with TRBJ1-1, with D possibly matching TRBD1 (5 bases). The CDR3 spans 15 residues. Trimming removed 4 bases at V and 1 base at J, with 14 bases between. CDR1 and CDR2 from the germline V gene are SGDLS and YYNGEE. Here the CDR3 DNA reads TGTGCCAGCAGCCCCGGATTAACAGGGAACACTGAAGCTTTCTTT. It yields the protein CASSPGLTGNTEAFF.

The chain has TRBV12-3 or TRBV12-4 and TRBJ1-5, with a tentative D call TRBD1 (5 bases). The CDR3 contains 12 residues. V lost 5 bases, J lost 11 bases, and 13 bases lay in between. CDR3 loop: CASSPDMSAQHF. CDR3 DNA sequence: TGTGCCAGCAGTCCGGACATGTCGGCCCAGCATTTT.

The chain uses TRBV5-6 and TRBJ2-6; D is unclear. With 3 bases removed from V and 4 bases from J, the gap between germline ends came to 8 bases. CDR3 size: 14 residues. Germline V gene sequence: CDR1 SGHDT, CDR2 YYEEEE. CDR3 DNA: TGTGCCAGCAGCTCCTCCCTCGGGGCCAACGTCCTGACTTTC. This translates into CASSSSLGANVLTF.

The chain uses TRBV25-1 and TRBJ1-1; D possibly corresponds to TRBD1 (5 bases). CDR1 and CDR2 from the germline V gene are MGHDK and SYGVNS. This CDR3 region has 13 residues. V was clipped by 4 bases and J by 3 bases, with 9 bases between them. The CDR3 is CASSVAGDTEAFF. The CDR3 DNA follows: TGTGCCAGCAGTGTTGCGGGGGACACTGAAGCTTTCTTT.

The chain links TRBV19 to TRBJ1-6; D unresolved. This CDR3 spans 16 amino acids. Germline values: CDR1 LNHDA, CDR2 SQIVND (reference sequence). The V and J ends lost 7 bases and 0 bases respectively, with 13 bases between them. The CDR3 reads CASTHTPNSYNSPLHF. DNA for the CDR3: TGTGCCAGTACCCATACACCGAACTCCTATAATTCACCCCTCCACTTT. Full variable domain (outside the CDR3, taken from reference TRBV19 and TRBJ1-6): DGGITQSPKYLFRKEGQNVTLSCEQNLNHDAMYWYRQDPGQGLRLIYYSQIVNDFQKGDIAEGYSVSREKKESFPLTVTSAQKNPTAFYLCASTHTPNSYNSPLHFGNGTRLTVT.

This clone has just one count. The V call is TRBV7-6, the J call TRBJ2-3, with D tentatively TRBD2 (6 bases). Germline CDR1 reads SGHVS; CDR2 reads FNYEAQ. The CDR3 sequence is 16 residues long. With 9 bases removed from V and 5 bases from J, the gap between germline ends came to 24 bases. The CDR3 coding sequence is TGTGCCAGTGGAAAGGGACTGGGGGAGAGTGGAGATACGCAGTATTTT. Protein product: CASGKGLGESGDTQYF.

The CDR3 is CASSIYGLAGPYNEQFF. CDR3 nucleotides: TGTGCCAGTAGTATCTATGGACTAGCGGGGCCCTACAATGAGCAGTTCTTC. V gene TRBV19 combines with J gene TRBJ2-1; 12 bases match TRBD2. Per germline, CDR1 LNHDA and CDR2 SQIVND (reference sequence). V was clipped by 3 bases and J by 2 bases; unmatched bases: 5. The CDR3 runs 17 residues.

The chain carries TRBV30 and TRBJ1-1; no clear D gene. The CDR3 runs to 11 residues. V lost 2 bases to trimming and J lost 4 bases, with 5 bases between them. Germline assignment: CDR1 GTSNPN and CDR2 SVGIG (reference sequence). The CDR3 reads CAWSYRTEAFF. The CDR3 bases are TGTGCCTGGAGTTATCGCACTGAAGCTTTCTTT.

V usage is TRBV6-2 or TRBV6-3 and J usage is TRBJ1-5, with TRBD1 identical over 10 bases. CDR1 and CDR2 (germline): MNHEY, SVGEGT. This CDR3 is 17 amino acids long. The junction had 15 bases not matched to a gene; V was cut back by 4 bases and J by 9 bases. The CDR3: CASSSGQGRPIVSPQHF. For the CDR3, the DNA is TGTGCCAGCAGTTCGGGACAGGGGCGACCCATCGTTTCGCCCCAGCATTTT.

V usage is TRBV3-1 (or the pseudogene TRBV3-2) and J usage is TRBJ1-1; 7 nucleotides agree with TRBD1. The CDR3 is made up of 18 amino acids. The trim removed 0 bases at V and 1 base at J, leaving 11 bases unmatched. From germline, CDR1 is LGHDT and CDR2 YNNKEL (reference sequence). CDR3 coding DNA: TGTGCCAGCAGCCAAGAAACAGGGGCCGTGCTCCAGAACACTGAAGCTTTCTTT. Protein sequence: CASSQETGAVLQNTEAFF.

This rearrangement joins TRBV10-3 to TRBJ1-1; D gene unclear. Trimming cost V 9 bases and J 4 bases, with 9 bases left between them. Germline V lookup: CDR1 ENHRY, CDR2 SYGVKD. CDR3 length equals 11 residues. The CDR3 DNA follows: TGTGCCATTGGACGGGGCACTGAAGCTTTCTTT. Amino acids: CAIGRGTEAFF.